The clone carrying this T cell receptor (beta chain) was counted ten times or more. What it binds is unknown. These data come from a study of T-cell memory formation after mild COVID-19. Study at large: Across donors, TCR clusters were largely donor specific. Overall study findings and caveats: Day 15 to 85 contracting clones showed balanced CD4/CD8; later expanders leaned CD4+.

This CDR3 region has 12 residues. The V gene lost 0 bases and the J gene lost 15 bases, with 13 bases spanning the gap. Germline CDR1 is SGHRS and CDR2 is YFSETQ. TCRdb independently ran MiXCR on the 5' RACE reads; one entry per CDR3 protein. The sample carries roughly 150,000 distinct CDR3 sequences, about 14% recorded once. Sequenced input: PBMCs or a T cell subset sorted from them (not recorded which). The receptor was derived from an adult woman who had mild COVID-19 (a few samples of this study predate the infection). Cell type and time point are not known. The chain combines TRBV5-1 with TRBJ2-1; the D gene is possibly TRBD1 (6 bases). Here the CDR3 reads CASSLEGGHPFF. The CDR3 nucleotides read TGCGCCAGCAGCTTGGAAGGGGGTCACCCGTTCTTC.